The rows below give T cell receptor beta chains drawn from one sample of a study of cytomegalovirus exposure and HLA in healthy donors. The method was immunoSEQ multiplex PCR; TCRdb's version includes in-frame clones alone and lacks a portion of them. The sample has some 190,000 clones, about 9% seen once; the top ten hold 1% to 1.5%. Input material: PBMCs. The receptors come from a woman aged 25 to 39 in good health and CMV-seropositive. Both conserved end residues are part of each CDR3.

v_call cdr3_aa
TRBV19 CASSNSGTAMYEQYF
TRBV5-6 CASSANRVSYEQYF
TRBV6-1 CASSDRGGNIQYF
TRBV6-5 CASSYLRTGGGYGYTF
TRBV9 CATQPPGSTGELFF
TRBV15 CATSNPLRGAAGNTIYF
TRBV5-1 CASSNKPGSEFTGELFF
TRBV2 CASISRDRASNLYF
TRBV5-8 CASRVRWGAGELFF
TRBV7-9 CASSWTSGRGYEQFF
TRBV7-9 CASILLPGWDTGELFF
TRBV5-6 CASSPGTSGQETQYF
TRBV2 CASREQGRWETQYF
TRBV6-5 CATLSSGTYEQYF
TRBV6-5 CARGTGELDNYGYTF
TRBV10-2 CASSATYNEQFF
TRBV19 CASSIARQGREETQYF
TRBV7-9 CASSLLLGQTYGYTF
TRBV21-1 CASLRTGVRNEQFF
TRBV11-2 CASSLPLTSRYNEQFF
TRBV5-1 CASSLSDSEKLFF
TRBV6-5 CASSGTTSYNEQFF
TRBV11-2 CASSSWDRGTGELFF
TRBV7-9 CASSHQRTRSSYEQYF
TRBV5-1 CASSVIPGQEKLFF
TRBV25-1 CASSEASGSSVYEQYF